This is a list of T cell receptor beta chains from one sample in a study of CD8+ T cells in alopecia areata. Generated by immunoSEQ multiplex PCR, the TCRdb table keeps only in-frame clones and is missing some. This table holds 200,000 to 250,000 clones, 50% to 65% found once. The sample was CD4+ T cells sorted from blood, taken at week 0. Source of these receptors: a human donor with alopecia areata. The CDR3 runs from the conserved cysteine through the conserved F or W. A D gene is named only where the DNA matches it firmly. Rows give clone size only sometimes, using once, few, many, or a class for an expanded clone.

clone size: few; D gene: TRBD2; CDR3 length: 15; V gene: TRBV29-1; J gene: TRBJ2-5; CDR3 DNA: TGCAGCGTCCAAGGAGCGGGAGGGCCGGGAGAGACCCAGTACTTC; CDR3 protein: CSVQGAGGPGETQYF
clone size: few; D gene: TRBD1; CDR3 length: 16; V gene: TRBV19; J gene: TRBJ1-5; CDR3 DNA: TGTGCCAGTAGTAGGGCGGGACAGCCGGGAGATCAGCCCCAGCATTTT; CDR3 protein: CASSRAGQPGDQPQHF
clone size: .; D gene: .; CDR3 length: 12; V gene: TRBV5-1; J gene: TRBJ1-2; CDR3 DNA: TGCGCCAGCAGCCTGGACAGCTATGGCTACACCTTC; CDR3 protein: CASSLDSYGYTF
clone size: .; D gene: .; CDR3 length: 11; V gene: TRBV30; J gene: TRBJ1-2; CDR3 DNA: TGTGCCTGGAGTCCCAGAGGCGGCTACACCTTC; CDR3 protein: CAWSPRGGYTF
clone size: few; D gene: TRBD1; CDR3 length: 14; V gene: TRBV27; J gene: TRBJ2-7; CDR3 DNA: TGTGCCAGCAGTTCTAGGACAGGGACCTACGAGCAGTACTTC; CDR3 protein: CASSSRTGTYEQYF
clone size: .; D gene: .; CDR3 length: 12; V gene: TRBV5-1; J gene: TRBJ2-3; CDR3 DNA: TGCGCCAGCAGCTCCCAGGGAGATACGCAGTATTTT; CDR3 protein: CASSSQGDTQYF
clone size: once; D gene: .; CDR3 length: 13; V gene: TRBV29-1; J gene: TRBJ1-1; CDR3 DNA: TGCAGCGCTGCCCTCTCGGTGAACACTGAAGCTTTCTTT; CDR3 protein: CSAALSVNTEAFF
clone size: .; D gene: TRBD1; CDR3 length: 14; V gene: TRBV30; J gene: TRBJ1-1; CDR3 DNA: TGTGCCTGGAAGGTAGGGACAGTGAACACTGAAGCTTTCTTT; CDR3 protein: CAWKVGTVNTEAFF
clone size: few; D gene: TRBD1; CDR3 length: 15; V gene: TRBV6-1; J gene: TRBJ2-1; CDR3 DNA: TGTGCCAGCAGTCCCGACAGGGACCCCTACAATGAGCAGTTCTTC; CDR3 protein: CASSPDRDPYNEQFF
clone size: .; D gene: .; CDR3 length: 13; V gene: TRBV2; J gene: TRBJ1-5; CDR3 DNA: TGTGCCTCGGGAACGGGGGAAAATCAGCCCCAGCATTTT; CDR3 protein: CASGTGENQPQHF
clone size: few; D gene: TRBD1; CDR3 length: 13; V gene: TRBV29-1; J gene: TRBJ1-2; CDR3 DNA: TGCAGCGTTGATGGGACAGGGCTCTATGGCTACACCTTC; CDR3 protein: CSVDGTGLYGYTF
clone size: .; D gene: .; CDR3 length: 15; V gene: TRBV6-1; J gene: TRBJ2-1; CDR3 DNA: TGTGCCAGCAGATCCGGGACAGCGGGATACAATGAGCAGTTCTTC; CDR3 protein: CASRSGTAGYNEQFF
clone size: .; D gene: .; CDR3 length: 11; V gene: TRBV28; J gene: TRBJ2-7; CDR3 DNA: TGTGCCAGCAGTTTAGCCTACGAGCAGTACTTC; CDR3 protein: CASSLAYEQYF
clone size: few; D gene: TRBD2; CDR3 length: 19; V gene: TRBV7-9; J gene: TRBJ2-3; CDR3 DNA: TGTGCCAGCAGCTTATCGAGACTAGCGGGGGGCCCTAGCACAGATACGCAGTATTTT; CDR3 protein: CASSLSRLAGGPSTDTQYF
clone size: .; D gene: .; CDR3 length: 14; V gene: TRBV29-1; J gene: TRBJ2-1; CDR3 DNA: TGCAGCGGCTACAGGGTGACCTCCTACAATGAGCAGTTCTTC; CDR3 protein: CSGYRVTSYNEQFF
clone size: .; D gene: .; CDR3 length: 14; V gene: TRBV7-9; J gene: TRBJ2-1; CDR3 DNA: TGTGCCAGCAAAGGAGGGGACATCGGCAATGAGCAGTTCTTC; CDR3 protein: CASKGGDIGNEQFF
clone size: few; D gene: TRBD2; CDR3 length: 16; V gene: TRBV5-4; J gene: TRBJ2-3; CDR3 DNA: TGTGCCAGCAGCTCTAGGACTAGCGGGGGCACAGATACGCAGTATTTT; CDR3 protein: CASSSRTSGGTDTQYF